These 30 T cell receptor beta chains came from one sample sequenced in a study of blood T cell repertoires in COVID-19. Clones were sequenced by immunoSEQ multiplex PCR, and TCRdb holds only the in-frame ones, with some missing. The sample has a few hundred thousand clones; roughly nine tenths are singletons. Input material: PBMCs or T cells enriched from blood (not recorded which). These TCRs come from a woman aged 60-70 years who had recovered from COVID-19.

The chain links TRBV2 to TRBJ2-1; 11 bases fit TRBD1. This CDR3 is built from 15 residues. From germline, CDR1 is SNHLY and CDR2 FYNNEI. V was pared by 6 bases and J by 4 bases, with 5 bases of the junction left unmatched. The DNA for the CDR3 is TGTGCCAGCAGGAAGGACAGGGGGCAATACAATGAGCAGTTCTTC. It yields the protein CASRKDRGQYNEQFF.

Regarding this clone: The CDR3 does not close with the conserved phenylalanine or tryptophan, likely indicating a read error. The DNA is omitted, as the CDR3 cannot be located on it reliably, and the CDR3 follows TCRdb's listing. The gene calls are TRBV6-5 and TRBJ2-7; the table's D call of TRBD2 was not tested on the DNA. The CDR3 is made up of 12 amino acids, end residues included. Germline V gene lookup returns CDR1 MNHEY and CDR2 SVGAGI. CDR3 amino acids: CASSPNLRGLVL.

The chain combines TRBV5-1 with TRBJ2-3; 11 positions match TRBD1. This CDR3 has 16 residues. The trim removed 0 bases at V and 3 bases at J, leaving 3 bases unmatched. Germline lookup yields CDR1 SGHRS and CDR2 YFSETQ. CDR3: CASSLDGQGATDTQYF. The DNA of the CDR3 is TGCGCCAGCAGCTTGGATGGACAGGGGGCTACAGATACGCAGTATTTT. The full variable domain, rest sourced from reference TRBV5-1 and TRBJ2-3, is KAGVTQTPRYLIKTRGQQVTLSCSPISGHRSVSWYQQTPGQGLQFLFEYFSETQRNKGNFPGRFSGRQFSNSRSEMNVSTLELGDSALYLCASSLDGQGATDTQYFGPGTRLTVL.

This clone appeared a single time. CDR3 DNA sequence: TGTGCCAGCACGCGGGAGGCGGATTCACCCCTCCACTTT. This gives the protein CASTREADSPLHF. This chain joins TRBV2 and TRBJ1-6; unclear D gene. Trimming shortened V by 7 bases and J by 8 bases, and 12 bases separated the two germline ends. Germline assignment: CDR1 SNHLY and CDR2 FYNNEI. There are 13 residues in the CDR3.

This sequence joins TRBV9 and TRBJ2-1; maybe TRBD2 (6 bases). The CDR3 loop spans 12 amino acids. Per germline, CDR1 SGDLS and CDR2 YYNGEE. V was trimmed by 4 bases and J by 8 bases, leaving 10 bases between them. The CDR3 sequence is CASSSGGDEQFF. DNA of the CDR3: TGTGCCAGCAGCTCAGGAGGGGATGAGCAGTTCTTC. The full variable domain, rest sourced from reference TRBV9 and TRBJ2-1, is DSGVTQTPKHLITATGQRVTLRCSPRSGDLSVYWYQQSLDQGLQFLIQYYNGEERAKGNILERFSAQQFPDLHSELNLSSLELGDSALYFCASSSGGDEQFFGPGTRLTVL.

V gene TRBV28 combines with J gene TRBJ1-5; no reliable D call. Trimming stripped 7 bases from V and 0 bases from J, with 16 bases between. This CDR3 comprises 16 residues. Germline assignment: CDR1 MDHEN and CDR2 SYDVKM. CDR3 protein: CASTRGSVNSNQPQHF. The CDR3 bases are TGTGCCAGCACCCGCGGATCCGTAAATAGCAATCAGCCCCAGCATTTT.

V usage is TRBV7-8 and J usage is TRBJ1-3, with D hard to call. Trimming removed 5 bases at V and 4 bases at J, with 15 bases between. Germline values: CDR1 SGHVS, CDR2 FQNEAQ. CDR3 length: 15 amino acids. The CDR3 DNA is TGTGCCAGCAGCGCACTCGCTAGGATCGGAAACACCATATATTTT. Its translation: CASSALARIGNTIYF.

This chain connects TRBV5-4 to TRBJ1-2; the D gene is possibly TRBD1 (5 bases). V was shortened by 0 bases and J by 5 bases, with 17 bases between the two germline ends. Germline values: CDR1 SGHNT, CDR2 YYREEE (reference sequence). This CDR3 contains 16 residues. CDR3 sequence (DNA): TGTGCCAGCAGCTTGGGCCAGCCCGCCGGGGGTTATGGCTACACCTTC. Residues: CASSLGQPAGGYGYTF.

V is TRBV23-1 and J is TRBJ1-4; the D gene is possibly TRBD1 (6 bases). TRBV23-1 is assigned to the ORF class and has an uncertain function. Between the trimmed V and J ends, which lost 0 bases and 0 bases, there was a span of 11 bases. The CDR3 spans 17 residues. The CDR3 is CASSQSRGFATNEKLFF. The CDR3 nucleotides are TGCGCCAGCAGTCAATCGAGGGGGTTTGCAACTAATGAAAAACTGTTTTTT.

The J gene is TRBJ2-4, the V gene TRBV5-1; 10 nucleotides agree with TRBD1. The trim removed 0 bases at V and 7 bases at J, leaving 7 bases unmatched. Germline V CDR1 and CDR2: SGHRS, YFSETQ. The CDR3 is made up of 16 amino acids. The CDR3 nucleotides are TGCGCCAGCAGCTTGGCCCCGACAGGGGGCCCGAACATTCAGTACTTC. This translates into CASSLAPTGGPNIQYF.

The chain employs TRBV6-1 and TRBJ2-7; a weak D match, TRBD1 (6 bases). The V end lost 0 bases, the J end lost 2 bases, and 8 bases lay between the germline ends. CDR1 is MNHNS and CDR2 is SASEGT in the germline V gene. This CDR3 has 14 residues. The CDR3 sequence: CASSEAGGTYEQYF. CDR3 in DNA: TGTGCCAGCAGTGAAGCAGGGGGAACCTACGAGCAGTACTTC.

This rearrangement joins TRBV5-4 to TRBJ1-4; D is uncertain. The better agreement between TRBJ2-2 and the DNA end casts doubt on the J call. In germline, CDR1 is SGHNT, CDR2 YYREEE (reference sequence). The CDR3 contains 12 residues. The CDR3 coding sequence is TGTGCCAGCAGCCTGGATGCAAGGGAGCTGTTTTTT. This codes for CASSLDARELFF.

This chain links TRBV18 with TRBJ1-3; D is undetermined. V was pared by 3 bases and J by 3 bases, with 9 bases between. This CDR3 is 14 amino acids long. Germline V gene sequence: CDR1 KGHSH, CDR2 LQKENI. CDR3 in DNA: TGTGCCAGCTCACCCGGGGATATTGGAAACACCATATATTTT. Translated, it gives CASSPGDIGNTIYF.

The gene calls are TRBV28 and TRBJ1-6; TRBD1 aligns across 10 bases. Germline V lookup: CDR1 MDHEN, CDR2 SYDVKM. The V segment lost 5 bases and the J segment 7 bases; nucleotides outside the gene matches: 2. The CDR3 loop spans 14 amino acids. CDR3 nucleotides: TGTGCCAGCAGTACGGGACAGGGGAATTCACCCCTCCACTTT. It is translated as CASSTGQGNSPLHF.

V is TRBV24-1 and J is TRBJ2-7; no reliable D call. From germline, CDR1 is KGHDR and CDR2 SFDVKD. Trimming removed 3 bases at V and 3 bases at J, with 14 bases between. This CDR3 comprises 15 residues. CDR3: CATSDPPRNLYEQYF. The CDR3 nucleotides are TGTGCCACCAGTGATCCCCCGAGGAATCTCTACGAGCAGTACTTC.

This clone was counted a single time. The chain has TRBV3-1 (or the pseudogene TRBV3-2) and TRBJ2-3, with TRBD2 matching over 7 bases. The length of the CDR3 is 16 residues. The V gene end was trimmed by 3 bases and the J gene end by 0 bases; junction bases not matched to a gene: 6. Germline lookup yields CDR1 LGHDT and CDR2 YNNKEL (reference sequence). The CDR3 DNA sequence: TGTGCCAGCAGCCATATTGGGACTACTAGCACAGATACGCAGTATTTT. Translating it yields CASSHIGTTSTDTQYF.

The CDR3 is CASSPSRAGTDTQYF. CDR3 coding DNA: TGTGCCAGCAGCCCCTCAAGAGCTGGCACAGATACGCAGTATTTT. The rearrangement joins TRBV7-3 to TRBJ2-3; D remains unclear. The CDR3 extends over 15 amino acids. Looked up from germline, CDR1 is SGHTA and CDR2 is FQGTGA. V was trimmed by 5 bases and J by 1 base, leaving 13 bases between them.

The gene calls are TRBV5-1 and TRBJ2-7; 7 nucleotides line up with TRBD1. Germline V gene lookup returns CDR1 SGHRS and CDR2 YFSETQ. The CDR3 covers 13 residues. J lost 2 bases, V lost 3 bases, and 2 bases had no gene match. In nucleotides, the CDR3 is TGCGCCAGCAGCTGGGGACAGACCTACGAGCAGTACTTC. Amino acids: CASSWGQTYEQYF.

This clone was detected only once. The chain combines TRBV2 with TRBJ2-3; 10 nucleotides line up with TRBD2. The CDR3 loop spans 14 amino acids. Per the germline V gene, CDR1 is SNHLY and CDR2 is FYNNEI. Germline trimming cut 11 bases from V and 4 bases from J; bases unmatched to any gene: 9. CDR3 sequence reads: CAGGGLAFSDTQYF. CDR3 nucleotides: TGTGCCGGGGGGGGACTAGCGTTTTCAGATACGCAGTATTTT.

The rearrangement uses TRBV3-1 (or the pseudogene TRBV3-2) and TRBJ2-4; TRBD2 aligns across 11 bases. The CDR3 consists of 19 residues. The V gene end was trimmed by 4 bases and the J gene end by 0 bases; junction bases not matched to a gene: 11. Germline V gives CDR1 LGHDT, CDR2 YNNKEL (reference sequence). The CDR3 reads CASSLASGRHNLAKNIQYF. The DNA of the CDR3 is TGTGCCAGCAGCCTTGCTAGCGGGAGGCACAACTTAGCCAAAAACATTCAGTACTTC.

Worth noting for this clone: At one boundary the junction diverges from the germline segment, which might be a read error. The V and J genes are TRBV6-1 and TRBJ2-7; a possible D gene is TRBD2 (5 bases). The CDR3 is 13 amino acids. The V gene's germline CDR1 is MNHNS and CDR2 SASEGT. The chain's CDR3 is CASSETRAQPVGF. CDR3 nucleotide sequence: TGTGCCAGCAGTGAAACTAGGGCCCAGCCGGTGGGGTTC.

V is TRBV27 and J is TRBJ2-7, with D possibly being TRBD1 (6 bases). Trimming took 5 bases from V and 3 from J, leaving 14 bases between them. This CDR3 region has 14 residues. Germline CDR1 is MNHEY and CDR2 is SMNVEV (reference sequence). DNA of the CDR3: TGTGCCAGCAGTCTTCTGACAGGAAACTACGAGCAGTACTTC. It encodes CASSLLTGNYEQYF.

J is TRBJ2-5 and V is TRBV2; 7 bases fit TRBD2. J lost 5 bases, V lost 4 bases, and 10 bases had no gene match. Germline lookup yields CDR1 SNHLY and CDR2 FYNNEI. CDR3 length: 15 amino acids. The CDR3 here is CASSGVGGSFETQYF. In DNA form, the CDR3 reads TGTGCCAGCAGTGGGGTTGGCGGGAGTTTTGAGACCCAGTACTTC. The full variable domain, completed using reference TRBV2 and TRBJ2-5, is EPEVTQTPSHQVTQMGQEVILRCVPISNHLYFYWYRQILGQKVEFLVSFYNNEISEKSEIFDDQFSVERPDGSNFTLKIRSTKLEDSAMYFCASSGVGGSFETQYFGPGTRLLVL.

This rearrangement joins TRBV19 to TRBJ2-7, with 8 bases lining up with TRBD1. J gave up 3 bases and V 8 bases, and 3 bases lay outside the gene matches. The germline gives CDR1 LNHDA, CDR2 SQIVND (reference sequence). The CDR3 is 12 residues long. Written as DNA, the CDR3 is TGTGCCAGTGGGACAGGTGTCTACGAGCAGTACTTC. Translated, it gives CASGTGVYEQYF.

The chain employs TRBV5-4 and TRBJ2-5, with 12 nucleotides matching TRBD2. The V segment lost 2 bases and the J segment 5 bases; nucleotides outside the gene matches: 7. The CDR3 consists of 16 residues. Per the germline V gene, CDR1 is SGHNT and CDR2 is YYREEE (reference sequence). The CDR3, as DNA: TGTGCCAGCAGCTTCCCTAGCGGGGGGGGTGTGGAGACCCAGTACTTC. Protein sequence: CASSFPSGGGVETQYF.

This chain links TRBV3-1 (or the pseudogene TRBV3-2) with TRBJ2-7; 7 bases fit TRBD2. Germline CDR1 and CDR2: LGHDT and YNNKEL (reference sequence). The CDR3 totals 13 residues. Trimming removed 7 bases from V and 5 bases from J; junction bases left unmatched: 8. This CDR3 reads CASNFPGTNEQYF. CDR3 sequence (DNA): TGTGCCAGCAACTTTCCAGGGACTAACGAGCAGTACTTC.

V usage is TRBV6-5 and J usage is TRBJ2-1, with TRBD2 identical over 13 bases. Trimming cost V 8 bases and J 5 bases; bases outside gene matches: 3. Germline-derived CDR1 and CDR2 are MNHEY and SVGAGI. This CDR3 is 14 amino acids long. CDR3 DNA: TGTGCCAGCGGGGGACTAGCGGGAAACAATGAGCAGTTCTTC. The encoded protein is CASGGLAGNNEQFF.

V and J are TRBV5-5 and TRBJ2-7; 9 nucleotides match TRBD2. The CDR3 is 15 residues long. Per the germline V gene, CDR1 is SGHKS and CDR2 is YYEKEE (reference sequence). V lost 3 bases to trimming and J lost 2 bases; unmatched junction nucleotides: 6. The CDR3 nucleotides are TGTGCCAGCAGCTCTGGGAGCGGGGGGCCCTACGAGCAGTACTTC. This translates into CASSSGSGGPYEQYF.

V and J are TRBV4-1 and TRBJ1-5; perhaps TRBD1 as D (6 bases). Germline CDR1 MGHRA, CDR2 YSYEKL. Between the trimmed V and J ends, which lost 5 bases and 7 bases, there was a span of 15 bases. There are 14 residues in the CDR3. The CDR3: CASSFRVQGQPQHF. Here the CDR3 DNA reads TGCGCCAGCAGCTTTCGGGTCCAGGGGCAGCCCCAGCATTTT.

The rearrangement links TRBV5-1 to TRBJ2-1; unclear D gene. The CDR3 is 14 residues long. Germline loops: CDR1 SGHRS, CDR2 YFSETQ. V dropped 0 bases and J dropped 1 base, with 5 bases sitting between them. CDR3 DNA: TGCGCCAGCAGCTTGGATAATTCCTACAATGAGCAGTTCTTC. This encodes CASSLDNSYNEQFF.